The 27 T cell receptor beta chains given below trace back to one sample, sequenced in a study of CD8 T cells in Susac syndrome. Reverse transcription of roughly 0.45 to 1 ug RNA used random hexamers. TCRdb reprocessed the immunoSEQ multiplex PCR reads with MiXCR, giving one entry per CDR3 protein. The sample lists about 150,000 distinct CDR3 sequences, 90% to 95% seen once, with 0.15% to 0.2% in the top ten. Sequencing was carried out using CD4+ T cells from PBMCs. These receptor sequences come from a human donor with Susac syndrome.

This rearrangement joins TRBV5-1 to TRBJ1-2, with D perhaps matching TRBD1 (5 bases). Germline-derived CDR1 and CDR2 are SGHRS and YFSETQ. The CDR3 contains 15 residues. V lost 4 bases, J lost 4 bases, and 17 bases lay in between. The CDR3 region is CASSLGQDSGYGYTF. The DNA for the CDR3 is TGCGCCAGCAGCCTGGGGCAGGATTCAGGCTATGGCTACACCTTC. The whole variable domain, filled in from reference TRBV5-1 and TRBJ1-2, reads KAGVTQTPRYLIKTRGQQVTLSCSPISGHRSVSWYQQTPGQGLQFLFEYFSETQRNKGNFPGRFSGRQFSNSRSEMNVSTLELGDSALYLCASSLGQDSGYGYTFGSGTRLTVV.

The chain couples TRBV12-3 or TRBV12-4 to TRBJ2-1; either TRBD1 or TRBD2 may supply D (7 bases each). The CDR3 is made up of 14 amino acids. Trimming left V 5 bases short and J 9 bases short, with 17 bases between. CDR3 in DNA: TGTGCCAGCAGTCCCCAGGGGGGGCACGTTGAGCAGTTCTTC. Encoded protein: CASSPQGGHVEQFF.

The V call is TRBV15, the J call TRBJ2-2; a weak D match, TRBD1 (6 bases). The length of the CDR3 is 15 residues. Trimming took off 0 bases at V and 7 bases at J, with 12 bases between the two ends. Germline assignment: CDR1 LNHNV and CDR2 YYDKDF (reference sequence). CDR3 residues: CATSRDPGGSGELFF. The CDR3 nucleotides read TGTGCCACCAGCAGAGATCCTGGGGGCAGCGGGGAGCTGTTTTTT. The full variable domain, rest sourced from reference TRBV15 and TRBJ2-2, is DAMVIQNPRYQVTQFGKPVTLSCSQTLNHNVMYWYQQKSSQAPKLLFHYYDKDFNNEADTPDNFQSRRPNTSFCFLDIRSPGLGDTAMYLCATSRDPGGSGELFFGEGSRLTVL.

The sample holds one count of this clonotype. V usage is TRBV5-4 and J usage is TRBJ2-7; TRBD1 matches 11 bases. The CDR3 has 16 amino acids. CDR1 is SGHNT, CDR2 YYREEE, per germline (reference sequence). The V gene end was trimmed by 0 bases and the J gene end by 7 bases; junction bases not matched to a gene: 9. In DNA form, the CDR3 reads TGTGCCAGCAGCTTGGCTCTCGGACAGGGGGCGGAAGAGCAGTACTTC. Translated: CASSLALGQGAEEQYF.

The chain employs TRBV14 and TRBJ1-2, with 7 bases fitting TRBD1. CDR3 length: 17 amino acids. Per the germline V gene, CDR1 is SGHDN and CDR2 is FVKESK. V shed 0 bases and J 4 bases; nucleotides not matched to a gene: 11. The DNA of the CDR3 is TGTGCCAGCAGCCAAGAATTTCGGCAGGGGGATCTCTATGGCTACACCTTC. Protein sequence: CASSQEFRQGDLYGYTF.

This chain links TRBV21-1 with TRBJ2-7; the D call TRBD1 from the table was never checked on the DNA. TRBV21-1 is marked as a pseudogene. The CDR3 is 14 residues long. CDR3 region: CAKQGGQGRSRQYF. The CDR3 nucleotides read TGTGCCAAACAAGGGGGACAGGGGCGCTCACGGCAGTACTTC.

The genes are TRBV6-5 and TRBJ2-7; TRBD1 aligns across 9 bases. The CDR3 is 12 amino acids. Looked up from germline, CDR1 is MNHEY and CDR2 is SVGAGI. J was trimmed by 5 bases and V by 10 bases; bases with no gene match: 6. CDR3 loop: CATNGQGHEQYF. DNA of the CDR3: TGTGCCACCAACGGACAGGGGCACGAGCAGTACTTC.

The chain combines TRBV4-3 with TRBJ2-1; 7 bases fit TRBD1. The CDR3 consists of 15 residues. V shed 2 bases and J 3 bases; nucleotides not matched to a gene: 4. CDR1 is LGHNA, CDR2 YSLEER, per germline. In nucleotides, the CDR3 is TGCGCCAGCAGCCAAACGGGACAGCTCTACAATGAGCAGTTCTTC. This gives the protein CASSQTGQLYNEQFF.

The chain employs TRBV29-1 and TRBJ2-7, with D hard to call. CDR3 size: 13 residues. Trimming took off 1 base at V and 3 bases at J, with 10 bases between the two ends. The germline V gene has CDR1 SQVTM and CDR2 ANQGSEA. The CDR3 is CSVEGPALYEQYF. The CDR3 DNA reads TGCAGCGTTGAAGGTCCAGCCCTCTACGAGCAGTACTTC.

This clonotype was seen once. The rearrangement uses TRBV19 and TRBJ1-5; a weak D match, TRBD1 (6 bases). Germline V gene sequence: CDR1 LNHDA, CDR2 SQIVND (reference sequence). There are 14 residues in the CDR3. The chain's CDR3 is CVALGGYGNQPQHF. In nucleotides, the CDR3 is TGTGTGGCTTTGGGGGGCTACGGCAATCAGCCCCAGCATTTT. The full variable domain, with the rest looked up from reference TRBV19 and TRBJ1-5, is DGGITQSPKYLFRKEGQNVTLSCEQNLNHDAMYWYRQDPGQGLRLIYYSQIVNDFQKGDIAEGYSVSREKKESFPLTVTSAQKNPTAFYLCVALGGYGNQPQHFGDGTRLSIL.

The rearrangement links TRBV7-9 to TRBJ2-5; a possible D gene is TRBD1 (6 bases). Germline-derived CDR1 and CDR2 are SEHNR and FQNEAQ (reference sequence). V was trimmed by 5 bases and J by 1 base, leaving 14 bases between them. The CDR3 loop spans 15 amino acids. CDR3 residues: CASSPTLDSQETQYF. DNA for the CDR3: TGTGCCAGCAGCCCCACGCTGGACAGCCAAGAGACCCAGTACTTC. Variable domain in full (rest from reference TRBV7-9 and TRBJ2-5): DTGVSQNPRHKITKRGQNVTFRCDPISEHNRLYWYRQTLGQGPEFLTYFQNEAQLEKSRLLSDRFSAERPKGSFSTLEIQRTEQGDSAMYLCASSPTLDSQETQYFGPGTRLLVL.

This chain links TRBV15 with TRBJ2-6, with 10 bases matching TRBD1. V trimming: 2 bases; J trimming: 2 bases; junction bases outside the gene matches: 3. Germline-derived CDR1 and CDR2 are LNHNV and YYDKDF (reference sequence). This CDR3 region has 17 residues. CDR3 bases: TGTGCCACCAGCAGAAGGGACAGGGGCACTGGGGCCAACGTCCTGACTTTC. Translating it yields CATSRRDRGTGANVLTF.

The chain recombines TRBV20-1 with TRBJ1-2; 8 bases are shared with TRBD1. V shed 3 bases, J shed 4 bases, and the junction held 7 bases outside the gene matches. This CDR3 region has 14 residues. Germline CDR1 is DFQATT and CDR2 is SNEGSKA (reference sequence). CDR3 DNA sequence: TGCAGTGCTAGCCTCTTGGGACAGGTCTATGGCTACACCTTC. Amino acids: CSASLLGQVYGYTF.

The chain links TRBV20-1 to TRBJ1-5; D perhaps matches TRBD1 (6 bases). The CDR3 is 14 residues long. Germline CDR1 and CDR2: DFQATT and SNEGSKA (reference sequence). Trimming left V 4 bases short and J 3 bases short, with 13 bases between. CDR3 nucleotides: TGCAGTGCTAAAGGGACACTTCTCAATCAGCCCCAGCATTTT. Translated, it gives CSAKGTLLNQPQHF.

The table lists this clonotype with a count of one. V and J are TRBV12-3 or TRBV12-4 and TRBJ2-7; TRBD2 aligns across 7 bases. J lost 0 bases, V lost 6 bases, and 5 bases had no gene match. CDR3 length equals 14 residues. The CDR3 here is CASRPPGGSYEQYF. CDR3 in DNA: TGTGCCAGCAGGCCCCCGGGGGGCTCCTACGAGCAGTACTTC.

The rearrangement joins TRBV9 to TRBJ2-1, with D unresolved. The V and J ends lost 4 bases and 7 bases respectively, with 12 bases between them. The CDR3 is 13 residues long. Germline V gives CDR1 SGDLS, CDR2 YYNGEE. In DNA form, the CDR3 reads TGTGCCAGCAGCCTGGACCTCGGGAATGAGCAGTTCTTC. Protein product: CASSLDLGNEQFF.

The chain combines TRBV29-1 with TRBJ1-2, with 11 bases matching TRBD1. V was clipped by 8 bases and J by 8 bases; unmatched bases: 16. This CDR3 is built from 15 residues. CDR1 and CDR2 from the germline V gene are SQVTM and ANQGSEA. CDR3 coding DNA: TGCAGCACACGGACAGGGGGCGCAAAGGGGGGAGGCTACACCTTC. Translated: CSTRTGGAKGGGYTF.

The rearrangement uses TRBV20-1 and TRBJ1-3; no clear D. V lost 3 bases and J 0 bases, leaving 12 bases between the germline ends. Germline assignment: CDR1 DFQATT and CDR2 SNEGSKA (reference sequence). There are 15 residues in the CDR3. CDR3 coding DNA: TGCAGTGCTAGCCCCGACTCTTTCTCTGGAAACACCATATATTTT. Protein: CSASPDSFSGNTIYF.

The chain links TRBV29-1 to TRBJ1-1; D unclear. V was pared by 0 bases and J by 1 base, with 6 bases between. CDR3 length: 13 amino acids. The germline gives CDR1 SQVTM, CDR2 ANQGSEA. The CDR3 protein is CSVEDQTNTEAFF. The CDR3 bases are TGCAGCGTTGAAGATCAAACGAACACTGAAGCTTTCTTT.

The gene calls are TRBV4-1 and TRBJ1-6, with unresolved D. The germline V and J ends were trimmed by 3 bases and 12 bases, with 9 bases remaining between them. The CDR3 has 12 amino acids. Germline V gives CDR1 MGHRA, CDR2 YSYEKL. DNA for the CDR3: TGCGCCAGCAGCCAGGGCCCGGGACCCCTCCACTTT. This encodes CASSQGPGPLHF.

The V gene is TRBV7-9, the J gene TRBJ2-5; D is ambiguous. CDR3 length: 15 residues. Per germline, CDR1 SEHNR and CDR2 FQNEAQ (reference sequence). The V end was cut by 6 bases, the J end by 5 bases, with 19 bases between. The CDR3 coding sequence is TGTGCCAGCAGTAACGGGCAGACGGTCGTCGAGACCCAGTACTTC. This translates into CASSNGQTVVETQYF. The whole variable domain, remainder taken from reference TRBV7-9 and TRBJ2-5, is DTGVSQNPRHKITKRGQNVTFRCDPISEHNRLYWYRQTLGQGPEFLTYFQNEAQLEKSRLLSDRFSAERPKGSFSTLEIQRTEQGDSAMYLCASSNGQTVVETQYFGPGTRLLVL.

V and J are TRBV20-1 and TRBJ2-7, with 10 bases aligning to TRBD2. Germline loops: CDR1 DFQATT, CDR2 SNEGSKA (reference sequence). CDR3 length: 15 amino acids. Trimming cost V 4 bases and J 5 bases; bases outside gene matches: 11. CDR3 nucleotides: TGCAGTGCTATTGTAGCGGGGGGCGGAGGGGACGAGCAGTACTTC. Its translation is CSAIVAGGGGDEQYF.

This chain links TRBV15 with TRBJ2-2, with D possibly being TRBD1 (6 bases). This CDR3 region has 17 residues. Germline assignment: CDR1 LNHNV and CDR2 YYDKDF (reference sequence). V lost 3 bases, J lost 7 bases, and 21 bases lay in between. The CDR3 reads CATSRSPRQGMIGELFF. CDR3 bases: TGTGCCACCAGCAGGTCCCCCAGGCAGGGGATGATCGGGGAGCTGTTTTTT.

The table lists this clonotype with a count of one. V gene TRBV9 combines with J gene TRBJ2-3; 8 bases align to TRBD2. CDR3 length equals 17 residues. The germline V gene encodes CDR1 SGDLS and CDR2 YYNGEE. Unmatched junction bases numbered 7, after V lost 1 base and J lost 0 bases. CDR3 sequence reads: CASSVRGGGQSTDTQYF. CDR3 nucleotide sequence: TGTGCCAGCAGCGTACGAGGCGGGGGGCAAAGCACAGATACGCAGTATTTT.

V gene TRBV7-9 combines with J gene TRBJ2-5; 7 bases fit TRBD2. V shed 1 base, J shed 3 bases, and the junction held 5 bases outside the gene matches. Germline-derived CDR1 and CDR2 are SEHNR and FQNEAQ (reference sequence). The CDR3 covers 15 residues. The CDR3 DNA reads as TGTGCCAGCAGCTTAGGACTAGCACCCGAAGAGACCCAGTACTTC. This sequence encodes CASSLGLAPEETQYF.

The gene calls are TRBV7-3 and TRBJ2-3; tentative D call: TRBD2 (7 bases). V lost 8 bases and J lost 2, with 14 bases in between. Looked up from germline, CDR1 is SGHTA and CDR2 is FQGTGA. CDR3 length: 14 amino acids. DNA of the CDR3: TGTGCCAGCGGGGGGGGGCTGAACACAGATACGCAGTATTTT. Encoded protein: CASGGGLNTDTQYF.

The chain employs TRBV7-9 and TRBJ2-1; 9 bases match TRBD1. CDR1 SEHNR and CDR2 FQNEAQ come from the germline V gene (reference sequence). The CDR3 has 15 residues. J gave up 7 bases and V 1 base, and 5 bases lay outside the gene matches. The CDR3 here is CASSLGDRAVNEQFF. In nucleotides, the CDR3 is TGTGCCAGCAGCTTAGGGGACAGGGCGGTGAATGAGCAGTTCTTC.